The 28 T cell receptor beta chains below were found in one sample sequenced in a study of blood T cell repertoires in COVID-19. Assay: immunoSEQ multiplex PCR; the TCRdb copy retains only in-frame clones and omits some. The repertoire has fewer than 80,000 clones, roughly 85% of them found once; the top ten carry just under 2%. The specimen was peripheral blood. The origin of the receptors is a man younger than 45 with acute or convalescent COVID-19.

For this clone: At one of its ends the junction is not consistent with the germline gene, which may arise from a read error. The rearrangement joins TRBV6-5 to TRBJ1-2, with a tentative D call TRBD1 (6 bases). Per germline, CDR1 MNHEY and CDR2 SVGAGI. This CDR3 has 11 amino acids. The chain's CDR3 is CASSYQGNHFF. In nucleotides, the CDR3 is TGTGCCAGCAGTTATCAGGGGAACCACTTCTTC.

V is TRBV19 and J is TRBJ2-1, with D perhaps matching TRBD2 (6 bases). CDR1 is LNHDA and CDR2 is SQIVND in the germline V gene (reference sequence). V lost 2 bases and J 7 bases, leaving 9 bases between the germline ends. This CDR3 contains 13 residues. The CDR3 is CASSIQGGNEQFF. CDR3 coding DNA: TGTGCCAGTAGTATACAGGGAGGTAATGAGCAGTTCTTC. Supplemented by reference TRBV19 and TRBJ2-1, the full variable domain reads DGGITQSPKYLFRKEGQNVTLSCEQNLNHDAMYWYRQDPGQGLRLIYYSQIVNDFQKGDIAEGYSVSREKKESFPLTVTSAQKNPTAFYLCASSIQGGNEQFFGPGTRLTVL.

The J gene is TRBJ2-1, the V gene TRBV19; D possibly corresponds to TRBD1 (6 bases). The CDR3 runs to 14 residues. V lost 11 bases, J lost 8 bases, and 22 bases lay in between. Germline V gene lookup returns CDR1 LNHDA and CDR2 SQIVND (reference sequence). CDR3 amino acids: CAARTAKPTDEQFF. CDR3 sequence (DNA): TGTGCCGCCCGGACAGCGAAACCCACGGATGAGCAGTTCTTC.

V is TRBV18 and J is TRBJ1-1; D may be TRBD1 (5 bases). The ends were cut back, 3 bases at V and 0 bases at J, with 8 bases in the middle. This CDR3 has 14 amino acids. Per the germline V gene, CDR1 is KGHSH and CDR2 is LQKENI. The CDR3 spells CASSPTQVNTEAFF. CDR3 sequence (DNA): TGTGCCAGCTCACCCACACAGGTGAACACTGAAGCTTTCTTT.

V and J are TRBV7-9 and TRBJ1-1; D uncertain. CDR3 length equals 17 residues. Germline V lookup: CDR1 SEHNR, CDR2 FQNEAQ (reference sequence). V lost 2 bases and J lost 4, with 20 bases in between. CDR3 amino acids: CASSLIRQIGVSTEAFF. The CDR3 nucleotides read TGTGCCAGCAGCTTAATTCGGCAGATCGGGGTCAGCACTGAAGCTTTCTTT.

The chain employs TRBV5-5 and TRBJ2-7, with D tentatively TRBD2 (6 bases). This CDR3 region has 15 residues. V was pared by 3 bases and J by 3 bases, with 16 bases between. CDR1 and CDR2 from the germline V gene are SGHKS and YYEKEE (reference sequence). CDR3 in amino acids: CASSSGAGTLYEQYV. CDR3 coding DNA: TGTGCCAGCAGCTCGGGAGCCGGGACCCTCTACGAGCAGTACGTC.

The rearrangement uses TRBV11-2 and TRBJ1-6; 7 bases fit TRBD1. V shed 10 bases, J shed 4 bases, and the junction held 4 bases outside the gene matches. CDR1 and CDR2 (germline): SGHAT, FQNNGV. This CDR3 has 13 amino acids. CDR3 in amino acids: CATTQGYNSPLHF. CDR3 in DNA: TGTGCCACCACACAGGGGTATAATTCACCCCTCCACTTT.

The chain couples TRBV5-5 to TRBJ1-4; D unresolved. CDR1 is SGHKS, CDR2 YYEKEE, per germline (reference sequence). V lost 3 bases to trimming and J lost 8 bases, with 17 bases between them. CDR3 length equals 15 residues. DNA for the CDR3: TGTGCCAGCAGCTCGGGAGATGGCAGTAGGGAAAAACTGTTTTTT. It encodes CASSSGDGSREKLFF.

The V and J genes are TRBV19 and TRBJ1-6; unclear D gene. Germline CDR1 LNHDA, CDR2 SQIVND (reference sequence). This CDR3 comprises 13 residues. Trimming took off 6 bases at V and 7 bases at J, with 10 bases between the two ends. This CDR3 reads CASSGVGNSPLHF. The CDR3 DNA reads as TGTGCCAGTAGCGGGGTAGGGAATTCACCCCTCCACTTT.

The chain recombines TRBV10-3 with TRBJ1-2, with 8 bases that match TRBD1. The ends lost 11 bases at V and 8 bases at J; junction bases unmatched: 7. The CDR3 covers 11 residues. The germline CDR1 and CDR2 sequences are ENHRY and SYGVKD. CDR3 sequence (DNA): TGTGCCTCTCAGGGGGCGCGAGGCTACACCTTC. It codes for CASQGARGYTF.

CDR3: CASSLDGQGNQPQHF. The CDR3 DNA sequence: TGTGCCAGCAGCTTAGATGGACAGGGGAATCAGCCCCAGCATTTT. The chain is built from TRBV7-8 and TRBJ1-5; 9 nucleotides line up with TRBD1. The CDR3 runs 15 residues. Germline V gives CDR1 SGHVS, CDR2 FQNEAQ. The V gene end was trimmed by 1 base and the J gene end by 4 bases; junction bases not matched to a gene: 2.

This clone was detected a few times. The chain joins TRBV4-2 to TRBJ2-2; no firm D call. Trimming stripped 3 bases from V and 2 bases from J, with 19 bases between. The CDR3 consists of 18 residues. CDR1 LGHNA and CDR2 YNFKEQ come from the germline V gene. DNA of the CDR3: TGTGCCAGCAGCCAGGTGCTAGAACGGATCGAAAACACCGGGGAGCTGTTTTTT. This encodes CASSQVLERIENTGELFF.

This clone was found a few times. V usage is TRBV24-1 and J usage is TRBJ2-1; 10 positions match TRBD1. Losses at the gene ends were 2 bases for V and 8 bases for J; bases not matched to a gene: 5. Germline loops: CDR1 KGHDR, CDR2 SFDVKD. This CDR3 is built from 15 residues. This chain's CDR3 is CATSDSGTGAYEQFF. DNA for the CDR3: TGTGCCACCAGTGATTCCGGGACAGGGGCCTATGAGCAGTTCTTC.

The V and J genes are TRBV6-6 and TRBJ1-2, with D hard to call. V dropped 6 bases and J dropped 2 bases, with 10 bases sitting between them. CDR1 and CDR2 (germline): MNHNY, SVGAGI (reference sequence). The CDR3 is made up of 13 amino acids. CDR3 amino acids: CASSPQRNYGYTF. The CDR3 DNA follows: TGTGCCAGCAGCCCACAAAGAAACTATGGCTACACCTTC.

The gene calls are TRBV5-1 and TRBJ2-2, with TRBD1 matching over 8 bases. The CDR3 has 14 residues. Germline CDR1 reads SGHRS; CDR2 reads YFSETQ. With 5 bases clipped from V and 3 bases from J, the junction kept 3 bases outside the gene matches. The CDR3 region has the DNA TGCGCCAGCAGGCTGACAGGGGACACCGGGGAGCTGTTTTTT. This codes for CASRLTGDTGELFF.

The V gene is TRBV5-6, the J gene TRBJ2-1; D may be TRBD2 (7 bases). This CDR3 is 12 amino acids long. V lost 7 bases and J 8 bases, leaving 13 bases between the germline ends. CDR1 is SGHDT and CDR2 is YYEEEE in the germline V gene. The CDR3 sequence: CASGEGGDEQFF. The CDR3 nucleotides are TGTGCCAGCGGGGAGGGGGGCGATGAGCAGTTCTTC.

This rearrangement joins TRBV3-1 (or the pseudogene TRBV3-2) to TRBJ1-2, with D uncertain. The CDR3 has 14 amino acids. V was cut by 0 bases and J by 6 bases, with 11 bases left in between. The V gene's germline CDR1 is LGHDT and CDR2 YNNKEL (reference sequence). CDR3 nucleotide sequence: TGTGCCAGCAGCCAAGATTTATTCGGGAATGGCTACACCTTC. Protein product: CASSQDLFGNGYTF.

The chain links TRBV3-1 (or the pseudogene TRBV3-2) to TRBJ1-2; D is possibly TRBD1 (5 bases). Germline V CDR1 and CDR2: LGHDT, YNNKEL (reference sequence). CDR3 size: 13 residues. Trimming cost V 5 bases and J 1 base, with 8 bases left between them. The CDR3 DNA is TGTGCCAGCAGCGGAAGGGGTAACTATGGCTACACCTTC. Protein sequence: CASSGRGNYGYTF.

The J gene is TRBJ2-2, the V gene TRBV9, with D possibly TRBD2 on 5 matching bases. CDR3 size: 15 residues. V was pared by 0 bases and J by 6 bases, with 12 bases between. In germline, CDR1 is SGDLS, CDR2 YYNGEE. CDR3 sequence (DNA): TGTGCCAGCAGCGTAGGCCTAGCTGTCGCCGGGGAGCTGTTTTTT. Its protein product is CASSVGLAVAGELFF.

There are a few counts of this clone. V gene TRBV5-1 combines with J gene TRBJ2-7, with a tentative D call TRBD2 (5 bases). V lost 1 base and J 6 bases, leaving 8 bases between the germline ends. The germline V gene has CDR1 SGHRS and CDR2 YFSETQ. This CDR3 contains 12 residues. The CDR3 DNA reads TGCGCCAGCAGCTTGTCGAGGGCCGAGCAGTACTTC. It yields the protein CASSLSRAEQYF.

V and J are TRBV6-2 or TRBV6-3 and TRBJ1-5; 8 nucleotides align to TRBD1. J lost 8 bases, V lost 2 bases, and 8 bases had no gene match. Per germline, CDR1 MNHEY and CDR2 SVGEGT. The CDR3 contains 15 residues. CDR3 protein: CASSYPRQGSEPQHF. For the CDR3, the DNA is TGTGCCAGCAGTTACCCCCGACAGGGGTCGGAGCCCCAGCATTTT.

V usage is TRBV11-2 and J usage is TRBJ1-1; maybe TRBD1 (6 bases). There are 15 residues in the CDR3. V was cut by 4 bases and J by 6 bases, with 18 bases left in between. Germline V gene data show CDR1 as SGHAT and CDR2 as FQNNGV. CDR3 sequence reads: CASSWRGAGGSEAFF. The DNA of the CDR3 is TGTGCCAGCAGCTGGAGGGGGGCGGGAGGCTCTGAAGCTTTCTTT.

The chain recombines TRBV7-6 with TRBJ1-1; D might be TRBD1 (5 bases). V dropped 1 base and J dropped 4 bases, with 19 bases sitting between them. From germline, CDR1 is SGHVS and CDR2 FNYEAQ. The CDR3 extends over 17 amino acids. This chain's CDR3 is CASSLGVLRTGGTEAFF. The CDR3 DNA reads TGTGCCAGCAGCTTAGGCGTTTTGAGGACGGGGGGCACTGAAGCTTTCTTT.

A few counts support this clone. CDR3 sequence: CASSLTVFLDRTGSNTGELFF. The DNA of the CDR3 is TGCGCCAGCAGCCTGACTGTGTTTCTCGACCGGACAGGGTCGAACACCGGGGAGCTGTTTTTT. The gene calls are TRBV5-1 and TRBJ2-2; TRBD1 agrees at 8 bases. The CDR3 runs 21 residues. The trim removed 4 bases at V and 0 bases at J, leaving 20 bases unmatched. Germline V gene sequence: CDR1 SGHRS, CDR2 YFSETQ.

Here the CDR3 reads CASSSGGFSYYGYTF. As DNA, the CDR3 is TGTGCCAGCAGCTCCGGGGGGTTTTCTTACTATGGCTACACCTTC. The J gene is TRBJ1-2, the V gene TRBV6-5; perhaps TRBD1 as D (5 bases). The germline V and J ends were trimmed by 6 bases and 3 bases, with 17 bases remaining between them. The CDR3 runs to 15 residues. Germline CDR1 MNHEY, CDR2 SVGAGI.

This clone was recorded once. V and J are TRBV4-1 and TRBJ1-3, with a weak D call TRBD1 (5 bases). Trimming shortened V by 6 bases and J by 4 bases, and 10 bases separated the two germline ends. Per the germline V gene, CDR1 is MGHRA and CDR2 is YSYEKL. There are 13 residues in the CDR3. In nucleotides, the CDR3 is TGCGCCAGCAGTCCCGACAGAGGAAACACCATATATTTT. Residues: CASSPDRGNTIYF.

The chain links TRBV4-2 to TRBJ1-5; the D gene is possibly TRBD1 (6 bases). Germline CDR1 LGHNA, CDR2 YNFKEQ. The CDR3 sequence is 16 residues long. Trimming pared 3 bases from V and 0 bases from J, leaving 12 bases between. The CDR3 region has the DNA TGTGCCAGCAGCCAGGATGGACAGTTTAGCAATCAGCCCCAGCATTTT. Its protein is CASSQDGQFSNQPQHF.

The chain uses TRBV29-1 and TRBJ2-1, with D tentatively TRBD1 (5 bases). The CDR3 is 15 residues long. Per germline, CDR1 SQVTM and CDR2 ANQGSEA. Trimming stripped 0 bases from V and 9 bases from J, with 18 bases between. This chain's CDR3 is CSVEDPLGHRVEQFF. The CDR3 DNA reads as TGCAGCGTTGAAGACCCCTTGGGGCACAGAGTTGAGCAGTTCTTC.